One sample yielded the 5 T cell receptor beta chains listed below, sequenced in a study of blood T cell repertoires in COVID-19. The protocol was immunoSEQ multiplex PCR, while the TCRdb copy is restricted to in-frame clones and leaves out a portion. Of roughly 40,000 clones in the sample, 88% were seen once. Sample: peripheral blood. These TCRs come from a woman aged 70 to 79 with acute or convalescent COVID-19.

CDR3 sequence (DNA): TGCGCCAGCAGCCCTTCAGGGGGCGCGAACACCGGGGAGCTGTTTTTT. Protein product: CASSPSGGANTGELFF. The V and J genes are TRBV4-3 and TRBJ2-2; 8 nucleotides align to TRBD1. The CDR3 loop spans 16 amino acids. Germline V lookup: CDR1 LGHNA, CDR2 YSLEER. The V and J ends lost 4 bases and 0 bases, in that order; junction bases with no gene match: 4.

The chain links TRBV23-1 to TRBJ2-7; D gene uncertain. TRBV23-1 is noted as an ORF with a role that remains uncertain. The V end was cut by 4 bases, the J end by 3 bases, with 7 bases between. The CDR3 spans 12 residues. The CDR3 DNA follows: TGCGCCAGCAGTCCACATATCTACGAGCAGTACGTC. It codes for CASSPHIYEQYV.

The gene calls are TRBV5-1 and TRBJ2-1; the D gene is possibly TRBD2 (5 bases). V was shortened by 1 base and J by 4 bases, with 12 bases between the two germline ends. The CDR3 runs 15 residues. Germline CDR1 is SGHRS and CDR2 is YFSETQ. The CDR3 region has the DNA TGCGCCAGCAGCTTGCTTTACCGGGAATACAATGAGCAGTTCTTC. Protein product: CASSLLYREYNEQFF.

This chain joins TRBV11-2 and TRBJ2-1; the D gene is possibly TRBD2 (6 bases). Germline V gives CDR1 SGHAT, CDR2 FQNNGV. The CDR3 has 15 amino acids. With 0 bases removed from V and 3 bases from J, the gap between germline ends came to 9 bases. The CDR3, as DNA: TGTGCCAGCAGCTTAGACCTAGCGAGCTACAATGAGCAGTTCTTC. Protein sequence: CASSLDLASYNEQFF.

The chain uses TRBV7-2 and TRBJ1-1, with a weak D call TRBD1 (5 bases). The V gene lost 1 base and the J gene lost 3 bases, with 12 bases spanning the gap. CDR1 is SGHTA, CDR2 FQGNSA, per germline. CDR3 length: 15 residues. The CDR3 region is CASSLVWQGYTEAFF. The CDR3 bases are TGTGCCAGCAGCTTAGTTTGGCAGGGCTACACTGAAGCTTTCTTT.